Listed below are T cell receptor beta chains from one sample, sequenced in a study of molecular identifiers for immune sequencing clone quantification. From the PCR reads, TCRdb called clonotypes with MiXCR, one entry per CDR3 protein. Altogether 60,000 to 65,000 distinct CDR3 sequences are present, around 19% being singletons, with the ten largest covering 1.4% to 1.5%. Material: naive CD8+ T cells from blood, with Jurkat cell RNA spiked in. All receptors derive from a human donor in good health. Some libraries in this study had Jurkat cell RNA spiked in. Each CDR3 is given with its conserved first and last residue. D genes are given only for firm matches. Rows give clone size only sometimes, using once, few, many, or a class for an expanded clone.

d_gene: -; abundance: many; v_gene: TRBV19; j_gene: TRBJ1-1; CDR3nt: TGTGCCAGTAGTATACTGGGGAATGAAGCTTTCTTT; CDR3aa: CASSILGNEAFF
d_gene: -; abundance: many; v_gene: TRBV30; j_gene: TRBJ2-7; CDR3nt: TGTGCCTGGAGTGAGGGAGCCCACGAGCAGTACTTC; CDR3aa: CAWSEGAHEQYF
d_gene: -; abundance: medium-sized; v_gene: TRBV23-1; j_gene: TRBJ1-5; CDR3nt: TGCGCCAGCAGTCTTACCGGGACACAGAATCAGCCCCAGCATTTT; CDR3aa: CASSLTGTQNQPQHF
d_gene: -; abundance: many; v_gene: TRBV20-1; j_gene: TRBJ1-2; CDR3nt: TGCAGTGCTAGAGATCGGTCGAACTATGGCTACACCTTC; CDR3aa: CSARDRSNYGYTF
d_gene: -; abundance: -; v_gene: TRBV6-5; j_gene: TRBJ2-3; CDR3nt: TGTGCCAGCAGTTGGACTAACGCAACAGATACGCAGTATTTT; CDR3aa: CASSWTNATDTQYF
d_gene: -; abundance: few; v_gene: TRBV4-3; j_gene: TRBJ2-7; CDR3nt: TGCGCCAGCAGCCAAGGTACAGGGCCTTCCTACGAGCAGTACTTC; CDR3aa: CASSQGTGPSYEQYF
d_gene: -; abundance: many; v_gene: TRBV27; j_gene: TRBJ1-2; CDR3nt: TGTGCCAGCAGGGAGGCAGGGCACTATGGCTACACCTTC; CDR3aa: CASREAGHYGYTF
d_gene: TRBD2; abundance: many; v_gene: TRBV30; j_gene: TRBJ2-3; CDR3nt: TGTGCCTGGAGTGTAAGCGGGAGTGCAGATACGCAGTATTTT; CDR3aa: CAWSVSGSADTQYF
d_gene: TRBD1; abundance: -; v_gene: TRBV6-5; j_gene: TRBJ1-5; CDR3nt: TGTGCCAGCGCTACGGGACAGGGGTATCAGCCCCAGCATTTT; CDR3aa: CASATGQGYQPQHF
d_gene: -; abundance: many; v_gene: TRBV9; j_gene: TRBJ2-7; CDR3nt: TGTGCCAGCAGCCTCCCGACCAGTCCCTACGAGCAGTACTTC; CDR3aa: CASSLPTSPYEQYF
d_gene: -; abundance: few; v_gene: TRBV14; j_gene: TRBJ2-2; CDR3nt: TGTGCCAGCAGCCAAATGGAACTAGCCACTTTGAGGGGGGAGCTGTTTTTT; CDR3aa: CASSQMELATLRGELFF
d_gene: -; abundance: many; v_gene: TRBV7-9; j_gene: TRBJ1-5; CDR3nt: TGTGCCAGCAGCTTAGTTGCGAGTAATCAGCCCCAGCATTTT; CDR3aa: CASSLVASNQPQHF
d_gene: -; abundance: -; v_gene: TRBV7-8; j_gene: TRBJ2-7; CDR3nt: TGTGCCAGCGGCCCGCGACCCTACGAGCAGTACTTC; CDR3aa: CASGPRPYEQYF
d_gene: TRBD2; abundance: many; v_gene: TRBV27; j_gene: TRBJ2-3; CDR3nt: TGTGCCAGCAGTTTAGGTTTATGGGCTAGCGGGAGATATACGCAGTATTTT; CDR3aa: CASSLGLWASGRYTQYF
d_gene: TRBD1; abundance: few; v_gene: TRBV9; j_gene: TRBJ2-1; CDR3nt: TGTGCCAGCAGCGTCCGGGACAGCTCCTACAATGAGCAGTTCTTC; CDR3aa: CASSVRDSSYNEQFF
d_gene: -; abundance: -; v_gene: TRBV3-1; j_gene: TRBJ2-1; CDR3nt: TGTGCCAGCAGCCAAGATAACCCGGATGAGCAGTTCTTC; CDR3aa: CASSQDNPDEQFF
d_gene: -; abundance: -; v_gene: TRBV7-9; j_gene: TRBJ2-3; CDR3nt: TGTACCAGCAGCTTAGCATTTCGGGGGCCCCCCGGGGAAGATACGCAGTATTTT; CDR3aa: CTSSLAFRGPPGEDTQYF
d_gene: -; abundance: many; v_gene: TRBV5-4; j_gene: TRBJ2-3; CDR3nt: TGTGCCCGCGGATGGGGCGGAAGCACAGATACGCAGTATTTT; CDR3aa: CARGWGGSTDTQYF
d_gene: TRBD2; abundance: -; v_gene: TRBV19; j_gene: TRBJ2-1; CDR3nt: TGTGCCAGTAGCCCCCTAGCGGGAGCGGGCTATGAGCAGTTCTTC; CDR3aa: CASSPLAGAGYEQFF
d_gene: TRBD2; abundance: many; v_gene: TRBV24-1; j_gene: TRBJ2-3; CDR3nt: TGTGCCACCAGTGCTGGCGCGGGAGGACGCACAGATACGCAGTATTTT; CDR3aa: CATSAGAGGRTDTQYF
d_gene: TRBD2; abundance: few; v_gene: TRBV19; j_gene: TRBJ2-1; CDR3nt: TGTGCCAGTAGTATAGTGCCCAGCGGGAGGCCCTACAATGAGCAGTTCTTC; CDR3aa: CASSIVPSGRPYNEQFF
d_gene: -; abundance: many; v_gene: TRBV6-1; j_gene: TRBJ1-2; CDR3nt: TGTGCCAGCAGCCCGAACCGGGCGGGGGGCTACTATGGCTACACCTTC; CDR3aa: CASSPNRAGGYYGYTF
d_gene: -; abundance: many; v_gene: TRBV19; j_gene: TRBJ2-7; CDR3nt: TGTGCCAGTAGTGGAGGGGTTAGCTCCTACGAGCAGTACTTC; CDR3aa: CASSGGVSSYEQYF
d_gene: -; abundance: -; v_gene: TRBV29-1; j_gene: TRBJ2-2; CDR3nt: TGCAGCGTTGCGGGGTCAACCGGGGAGCTGTTTTTT; CDR3aa: CSVAGSTGELFF
d_gene: -; abundance: -; v_gene: TRBV11-2; j_gene: TRBJ1-1; CDR3nt: TGTGCCAGCAGTTATCTTTCAGGGGATGAAGCTTTCTTT; CDR3aa: CASSYLSGDEAFF
d_gene: -; abundance: many; v_gene: TRBV7-6; j_gene: TRBJ2-3; CDR3nt: TGTGCCAGCAGCTTTTATTTCGCAGATACGCAGTATTTT; CDR3aa: CASSFYFADTQYF
d_gene: -; abundance: many; v_gene: TRBV9; j_gene: TRBJ1-1; CDR3nt: TGTGCCAGCAGCGTAGGGGACTTCACTGAAGCTTTCTTT; CDR3aa: CASSVGDFTEAFF
d_gene: -; abundance: many; v_gene: TRBV4-1; j_gene: TRBJ1-1; CDR3nt: TGCGCCAGCAGCGGGGGTTCGTACACTGAAGCTTTCTTT; CDR3aa: CASSGGSYTEAFF
d_gene: TRBD2; abundance: many; v_gene: TRBV7-6; j_gene: TRBJ2-5; CDR3nt: TGTGCCAGCAGCGTGACTAGCGGCCACCGAGAGACCCAGTACTTC; CDR3aa: CASSVTSGHRETQYF
d_gene: -; abundance: many; v_gene: TRBV6-6; j_gene: TRBJ2-5; CDR3nt: TGTGCCAGCAGTGCGTCGACAGGGACTTTCGGCCAAGAGACCCAGTACTTC; CDR3aa: CASSASTGTFGQETQYF
d_gene: -; abundance: many; v_gene: TRBV19; j_gene: TRBJ2-7; CDR3nt: TGTGCCAGTAGTCAGGTCCGGCACTACGAGCAGTACTTC; CDR3aa: CASSQVRHYEQYF
d_gene: -; abundance: many; v_gene: TRBV21-1; j_gene: TRBJ2-5; CDR3nt: TGTGCCAGCAGCAATTTTCCAGCACGAGAAGAGACCCAGTACTTC; CDR3aa: CASSNFPAREETQYF
d_gene: -; abundance: many; v_gene: TRBV5-4; j_gene: TRBJ2-2; CDR3nt: TGTGCCAGCAGCTTTGCAGGGGATCGTTACACCCGGGAGCTGTTTTTT; CDR3aa: CASSFAGDRYTRELFF
d_gene: -; abundance: -; v_gene: TRBV13; j_gene: TRBJ2-3; CDR3nt: TGTGCCAGCAGCGCGGGACCAAGCACAGATACGCAGTATTTT; CDR3aa: CASSAGPSTDTQYF
d_gene: TRBD2; abundance: many; v_gene: TRBV10-3; j_gene: TRBJ2-2; CDR3nt: TGTGCCATCGCTTACCGGGACTATCCGTCCGGGGAGCTGTTTTTT; CDR3aa: CAIAYRDYPSGELFF
d_gene: -; abundance: many; v_gene: TRBV6-5; j_gene: TRBJ2-6; CDR3nt: TGTGCCAGCAGTTACTTCATGACGGCCACTAGCTCTGGGGCCAACGTCCTGACTTTC; CDR3aa: CASSYFMTATSSGANVLTF
d_gene: TRBD2; abundance: -; v_gene: TRBV30; j_gene: TRBJ2-7; CDR3nt: TGTGCCTTCACGGGGCCGGGAGGTAGCGGGAGGCTCGAGCAGTACTTC; CDR3aa: CAFTGPGGSGRLEQYF
d_gene: -; abundance: many; v_gene: TRBV7-3; j_gene: TRBJ2-1; CDR3nt: TGTGCCAGCAGCTTAACGGGCACTCGGAATGAGCAGTTCTTC; CDR3aa: CASSLTGTRNEQFF
d_gene: TRBD2; abundance: few; v_gene: TRBV27; j_gene: TRBJ2-7; CDR3nt: TGTGCCAGCAGTTTACTGTCCCAGGCTAGCGGGGCCCGCGAGCAGTACTTC; CDR3aa: CASSLLSQASGAREQYF
d_gene: -; abundance: many; v_gene: TRBV5-1; j_gene: TRBJ2-3; CDR3nt: TGCGCCAGCAGCTTGGAGGGGGATACGCAGTATTTT; CDR3aa: CASSLEGDTQYF
d_gene: TRBD1; abundance: many; v_gene: TRBV7-2; j_gene: TRBJ1-4; CDR3nt: TGTGCCAGCAGCTCCGACAGGGGGTATAATGAAAAACTGTTTTTT; CDR3aa: CASSSDRGYNEKLFF
d_gene: -; abundance: medium-sized; v_gene: TRBV7-2; j_gene: TRBJ2-2; CDR3nt: TGTGCCAGCAGCTTAGTATCGGCTTCGCTGCAGCACGGGGAGCTGTTTTTT; CDR3aa: CASSLVSASLQHGELFF
d_gene: TRBD2; abundance: many; v_gene: TRBV6-1; j_gene: TRBJ2-2; CDR3nt: TGTGCCAGCAGTGAACCCGTAGCGGGAGTGGGGGCCGGGGAGCTGTTTTTT; CDR3aa: CASSEPVAGVGAGELFF
d_gene: TRBD2; abundance: few; v_gene: TRBV5-1; j_gene: TRBJ2-1; CDR3nt: TGCGCCAGCAGCGTTTCCGCTGGACTAGCGAGAGGCTCCTACAATGAGCAGTTCTTC; CDR3aa: CASSVSAGLARGSYNEQFF
d_gene: -; abundance: -; v_gene: TRBV7-9; j_gene: TRBJ2-7; CDR3nt: TGTGCCAGCAGCGACGGGGCGTCCTACGAGCAGTACTTC; CDR3aa: CASSDGASYEQYF
d_gene: TRBD1; abundance: many; v_gene: TRBV4-1; j_gene: TRBJ2-7; CDR3nt: TGCGCCAGCAGCCCGCACGGACAGGGGGCGAGTGAGCAGTACTTC; CDR3aa: CASSPHGQGASEQYF
d_gene: -; abundance: many; v_gene: TRBV4-2; j_gene: TRBJ1-2; CDR3nt: TGTGCCAGCAGCCAAGAGTCCAGCACTAACTATGGCTACACCTTC; CDR3aa: CASSQESSTNYGYTF
d_gene: TRBD2; abundance: many; v_gene: TRBV7-9; j_gene: TRBJ2-7; CDR3nt: TGTGCCAGCAGTACACCCGGGACTAGCGGGGGTTACTTC; CDR3aa: CASSTPGTSGGYF
d_gene: TRBD1; abundance: once; v_gene: TRBV12-3/TRBV12-4; j_gene: TRBJ1-2; CDR3nt: TGTGCCAGCGCCGGGACAGGCGGCTATGGCTACACCTTC; CDR3aa: CASAGTGGYGYTF
d_gene: -; abundance: many; v_gene: TRBV2; j_gene: TRBJ2-1; CDR3nt: TGTGCCAGCAGGGAAGGGGATTTTGGGCCTGCCTACAATGAGCAGTTCTTC; CDR3aa: CASREGDFGPAYNEQFF
d_gene: TRBD1; abundance: -; v_gene: TRBV5-3; j_gene: TRBJ1-2; CDR3nt: TGTGCCAGCAGCTTGTCGGGACAGATAGTCTATGGCTACACCTTC; CDR3aa: CASSLSGQIVYGYTF
d_gene: -; abundance: -; v_gene: TRBV2; j_gene: TRBJ2-7; CDR3nt: TGTGCCAGCAGCGGGGGAGACGGGATCCCATATTACGAGCAGTACTTC; CDR3aa: CASSGGDGIPYYEQYF
d_gene: -; abundance: -; v_gene: TRBV27; j_gene: TRBJ2-2; CDR3nt: TGTGCCAGCAGTTTAGTGACGGGCTCCGGGGCCGGGGAGCTGTTTTTT; CDR3aa: CASSLVTGSGAGELFF
d_gene: TRBD2; abundance: many; v_gene: TRBV7-3; j_gene: TRBJ2-1; CDR3nt: TGTGCCAGCAGCCCCAAACCGGCGGGAGCGGGGCACGATGAGCAGTTCTTC; CDR3aa: CASSPKPAGAGHDEQFF